This record concerns one T cell receptor (beta chain) sequence. The data originate from a study of blood T cell repertoires in COVID-19. The assay was immunoSEQ multiplex PCR, and TCRdb's table has in-frame clones only and misses some. The profile shows 90,000 to 130,000 clones, roughly 83% of them singletons. CDR1 is MNHEY, CDR2 SVGAGI, per germline. Deletions cut 0 bases from V and 0 bases from J, with 8 bases between. This CDR3 contains 15 residues. The gene calls are TRBV6-5 and TRBJ1-1; no definite D call. Sequenced input: peripheral blood. This clonotype was sampled from a woman aged 70 to 79 with acute or convalescent COVID-19. The DNA of the CDR3 is TGTGCCAGCAGTTACTCGGTACAGATGAACACTGAAGCTTTCTTT. Translating it yields CASSYSVQMNTEAFF.